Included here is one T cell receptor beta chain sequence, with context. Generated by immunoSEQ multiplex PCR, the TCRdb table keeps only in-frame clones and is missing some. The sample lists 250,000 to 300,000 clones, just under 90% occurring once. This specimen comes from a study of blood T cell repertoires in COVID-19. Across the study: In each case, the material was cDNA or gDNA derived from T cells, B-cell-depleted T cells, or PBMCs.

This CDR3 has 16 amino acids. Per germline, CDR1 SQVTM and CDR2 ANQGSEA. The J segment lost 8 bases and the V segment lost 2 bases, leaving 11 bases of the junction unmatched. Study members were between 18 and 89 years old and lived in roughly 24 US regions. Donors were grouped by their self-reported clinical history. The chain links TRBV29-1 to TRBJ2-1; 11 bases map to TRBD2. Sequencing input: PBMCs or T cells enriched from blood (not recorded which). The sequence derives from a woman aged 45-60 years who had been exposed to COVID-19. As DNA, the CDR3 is TGCAGCGTTGAATACTCTAGCGGGGGGACGACCGATGAGCAGTTCTTC. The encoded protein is CSVEYSSGGTTDEQFF.